One and the same sample provided the 27 T cell receptor beta chains below, sequenced in a study of CD8+ T cells in alopecia areata. cDNA reverse transcribed from extracted RNA served as the sequencing template. Sequencing was performed with immunoSEQ multiplex PCR; in TCRdb, only in-frame clones are kept and a portion is missing. The table has about 200,000 clones, less than 45% seen once. The treatment here: oral pan-JAK inhibitor, 5-10 mg twice daily. Source: CD4+ T cells sorted from blood, taken at approximately week 34, from a patient treated with tofacitinib. The receptors derive from a human donor with alopecia areata.

The chain combines TRBV5-5 with TRBJ1-5; D uncertain. The V and J ends lost 2 bases and 0 bases respectively, with 24 bases between them. Germline lookup yields CDR1 SGHKS and CDR2 YYEKEE (reference sequence). The CDR3 contains 20 residues. The CDR3 DNA follows: TGTGCCAGCAGCTTAACCACGTCCCCCCTGGACGCTGATAGCAATCAGCCCCAGCATTTT. Residues: CASSLTTSPLDADSNQPQHF.

This rearrangement joins TRBV5-1 to TRBJ2-7; no firm D call. CDR3 length: 12 residues. The germline V and J ends were trimmed by 2 bases and 5 bases, with 8 bases remaining between them. CDR1 and CDR2 from the germline V gene are SGHRS and YFSETQ. This CDR3 is CASSFPANEQYF. The CDR3 region has the DNA TGCGCCAGCAGCTTCCCCGCGAACGAGCAGTACTTC. Using reference TRBV5-1 and TRBJ2-7 for the parts outside the CDR3, the full variable domain is KAGVTQTPRYLIKTRGQQVTLSCSPISGHRSVSWYQQTPGQGLQFLFEYFSETQRNKGNFPGRFSGRQFSNSRSEMNVSTLELGDSALYLCASSFPANEQYFGPGTRLTVT.

V is TRBV7-2 and J is TRBJ1-5, with D perhaps matching TRBD1 (5 bases). V lost 1 base and J 5 bases, leaving 6 bases between the germline ends. CDR1 is SGHTA and CDR2 is FQGNSA in the germline V gene. The CDR3 is made up of 13 amino acids. CDR3 protein: CASSLGTHQPQHF. The CDR3 region has the DNA TGTGCCAGCAGCTTAGGGACACATCAGCCCCAGCATTTT.

V and J are TRBV4-2 and TRBJ2-3; maybe TRBD2 (6 bases). The length of the CDR3 is 18 residues. V gave up 0 bases and J gave up 4 bases, with 20 bases separating them. CDR1 LGHNA and CDR2 YNFKEQ come from the germline V gene. The CDR3 reads CASSQEGGRPWDPDTQYF. The CDR3 nucleotides read TGTGCCAGCAGCCAAGAAGGTGGGAGGCCCTGGGACCCAGATACGCAGTATTTT.

This clone was seen a handful of times. The V gene is TRBV7-9, the J gene TRBJ2-6; maybe TRBD2 (6 bases). The V gene lost 3 bases and the J gene lost 2 bases, with 8 bases spanning the gap. The CDR3 totals 15 residues. Germline CDR1 is SEHNR and CDR2 is FQNEAQ (reference sequence). The CDR3 here is CASSFGGTGANVLTF. CDR3 DNA sequence: TGTGCCAGCAGCTTCGGGGGAACTGGGGCCAACGTCCTGACTTTC.

This clone was observed once. The V and J genes are TRBV4-1 and TRBJ1-2; D is undetermined. There are 13 residues in the CDR3. V was trimmed by 0 bases and J by 2 bases, leaving 4 bases between them. The V gene's germline CDR1 is MGHRA and CDR2 YSYEKL. This chain's CDR3 is CASSQDGNYGYTF. The CDR3 DNA is TGCGCCAGCAGCCAAGACGGGAACTATGGCTACACCTTC.

This chain links TRBV14 with TRBJ2-1, with 8 bases aligning to TRBD2. V lost 4 bases and J lost 4; bases outside the gene matches: 6. The germline gives CDR1 SGHDN, CDR2 FVKESK. This CDR3 has 15 amino acids. CDR3 DNA sequence: TGTGCCAGCAGCCGAGCGGGAGTAACTTACAATGAGCAGTTCTTC. It yields the protein CASSRAGVTYNEQFF.

The chain employs TRBV27 and TRBJ2-2; 7 positions match TRBD1. Germline V gene sequence: CDR1 MNHEY, CDR2 SMNVEV (reference sequence). Trimming took 5 bases from V and 0 from J; bases not matched to a gene: 3. The CDR3 totals 15 residues. The CDR3 DNA follows: TGTGCCAGCAGTAAAGGGGGCGCGAACACCGGGGAGCTGTTTTTT. This codes for CASSKGGANTGELFF.

This sequence joins TRBV2 and TRBJ2-7, with 9 nucleotides matching TRBD1. V dropped 7 bases and J dropped 2; count of bases not matched to a gene: 6. The germline V gene has CDR1 SNHLY and CDR2 FYNNEI. The CDR3 covers 14 residues. CDR3 DNA: TGTGCCAGCATGCCGACAGGGGGTGCCTACGAGCAGTACTTC. This encodes CASMPTGGAYEQYF.

This clone was seen a few times. The genes are TRBV5-1 and TRBJ2-6, with D hard to call. V was trimmed by 4 bases and J by 4 bases, leaving 3 bases between them. The CDR3 spans 12 residues. CDR1 is SGHRS and CDR2 is YFSETQ in the germline V gene. CDR3 in amino acids: CASSPGANVLTF. The CDR3, as DNA: TGCGCCAGCAGCCCCGGGGCCAACGTCCTGACTTTC.

The J gene is TRBJ1-2, the V gene TRBV7-9; TRBD1 is a possible D gene (5 bases). The germline V gene has CDR1 SEHNR and CDR2 FQNEAQ (reference sequence). CDR3 length: 14 residues. With 5 bases removed from V and 2 bases from J, the gap between germline ends came to 12 bases. CDR3 sequence: CASSAGGVNYGYTF. CDR3 DNA: TGTGCCAGCAGCGCCGGGGGAGTGAACTATGGCTACACCTTC.

CDR3 protein: CSVEDALGGGNGYTF. The CDR3 DNA reads TGCAGCGTTGAAGATGCACTCGGTGGAGGGAATGGCTACACCTTC. The V gene is TRBV29-1, the J gene TRBJ1-2; D is unresolved. The CDR3 is 15 amino acids. Germline V CDR1 and CDR2: SQVTM, ANQGSEA. V lost 0 bases, J lost 6 bases, and 17 bases lay in between.

This clone was detected only a few times. This sequence joins TRBV29-1 and TRBJ1-1; no definite D call. V lost 4 bases, J lost 3 bases, and 3 bases lay in between. The germline CDR1 and CDR2 sequences are SQVTM and ANQGSEA. The CDR3 has 10 residues. CDR3 nucleotides: TGCAGCGTTGTCTACACTGAAGCTTTCTTT. Translated: CSVVYTEAFF.

This clone occurred a few times. A junction end diverges from the germline sequence, so it may reflect a read error. The rearrangement links TRBV11-2 to TRBJ1-4; D unclear. Germline-derived CDR1 and CDR2 are SGHAT and FQNNGV. This CDR3 has 14 residues. The CDR3: CASSFSGRRQQPLF. The CDR3 DNA follows: TGTGCCAGCAGCTTTTCAGGAAGGCGGCAACAACCTCTTTTT. Complete variable domain (other parts from reference TRBV11-2 and TRBJ1-4): EAGVAQSPRYKIIEKRQSVAFWCNPISGHATLYWYQQILGQGPKLLIQFQNNGVVDDSQLPKDRFSAERLKGVDSTLKIQPAKLEDSAVYLCASSFSGRRQQPLFGSGTQLSVL.

V is TRBV19 and J is TRBJ1-4; TRBD1 might be the D (6 bases). V was clipped by 1 base and J by 5 bases, with 11 bases between them. Germline CDR1 LNHDA, CDR2 SQIVND (reference sequence). The CDR3 length is 15 residues. The CDR3 here is CASSIGQVMNEKLFF. For the CDR3, the DNA is TGTGCCAGTAGTATAGGACAGGTGATGAATGAAAAACTGTTTTTT. Full variable domain (rest looked up from reference TRBV19 and TRBJ1-4): DGGITQSPKYLFRKEGQNVTLSCEQNLNHDAMYWYRQDPGQGLRLIYYSQIVNDFQKGDIAEGYSVSREKKESFPLTVTSAQKNPTAFYLCASSIGQVMNEKLFFGSGTQLSVL.

Only a few counts were recorded for this clone. Mismatch with germline at one junction end may stem from a read error. The gene calls are TRBV7-2 and TRBJ2-7; D might be TRBD2 (5 bases). In germline, CDR1 is SGHTA, CDR2 FQGNSA. CDR3 length: 13 amino acids. DNA for the CDR3: TGTGCCAGCAGCTTACGTCGGAGCCAGAGGGCCGACTTC. Its protein product is CASSLRRSQRADF.

The chain employs TRBV30 and TRBJ1-1; 7 bases match TRBD1. The CDR3 consists of 14 residues. CDR1 GTSNPN and CDR2 SVGIG come from the germline V gene (reference sequence). Losses at the gene ends were 4 bases for V and 4 bases for J; bases not matched to a gene: 9. The CDR3 spells CAWTRSDRTTEAFF. In nucleotides, the CDR3 is TGTGCCTGGACCAGATCGGACAGGACCACTGAAGCTTTCTTT.

CDR3 nucleotide sequence: TGTGCCAGCAGTGGCCGCGACAGGCTAGGGGACTATGGCTACACCTTC. Translation: CASSGRDRLGDYGYTF. V usage is TRBV2 and J usage is TRBJ1-2; D might be TRBD1 (6 bases). V lost 4 bases, J lost 3 bases, and 18 bases lay in between. Germline V gene sequence: CDR1 SNHLY, CDR2 FYNNEI. The CDR3 loop spans 16 amino acids.

V gene TRBV7-9 combines with J gene TRBJ1-5; D ambiguous. Trimming pared 0 bases from V and 4 bases from J, leaving 10 bases between. The CDR3 has 15 residues. Germline assignment: CDR1 SEHNR and CDR2 FQNEAQ (reference sequence). CDR3 DNA sequence: TGTGCCAGCAGCTTAGCCGGGCAGCTTAATCAGCCCCAGCATTTT. Amino acids: CASSLAGQLNQPQHF.

This clone was seen a handful of times. This specimen includes other DNA sequences encoding the same CDR3. The J gene is TRBJ1-2, the V gene TRBV6-5; TRBD1 might be the D (6 bases). Germline V lookup: CDR1 MNHEY, CDR2 SVGAGI. This CDR3 comprises 12 residues. Trimming removed 4 bases from V and 8 bases from J, with 11 bases in between. This chain's CDR3 is CASSLSGVGYTF. As DNA, the CDR3 is TGTGCCAGCAGTTTATCAGGGGTCGGCTACACCTTC.

This clone was observed a handful of times. This chain joins TRBV7-8 and TRBJ1-2, with D possibly being TRBD1 (6 bases). The germline V and J ends were trimmed by 5 bases and 0 bases, with 16 bases remaining between them. The CDR3 contains 16 residues. CDR1 SGHVS and CDR2 FQNEAQ come from the germline V gene. The CDR3, as DNA: TGTGCCAGCAGCCAATCGCGGACAGTTACTAACTATGGCTACACCTTC. Its translation: CASSQSRTVTNYGYTF.

This rearrangement joins TRBV2 to TRBJ1-1, with 10 bases aligning to TRBD1. The CDR3 contains 13 residues. The V and J ends lost 6 bases and 4 bases, in that order; junction bases with no gene match: 2. CDR1 and CDR2 from the germline V gene are SNHLY and FYNNEI. This CDR3 reads CASSRTGGTEAFF. The CDR3 DNA reads as TGTGCCAGCAGCAGGACAGGGGGCACTGAAGCTTTCTTT.

A single count supports this clone. This rearrangement joins TRBV15 to TRBJ1-5; 7 bases line up with TRBD1. V dropped 1 base and J dropped 2; count of bases not matched to a gene: 5. The length of the CDR3 is 16 residues. Germline V CDR1 and CDR2: LNHNV, YYDKDF (reference sequence). The CDR3 nucleotides are TGTGCCACCAGCAGAGTGGGACAGAGAGGCAATCAGCCCCAGCATTTT. Translating it yields CATSRVGQRGNQPQHF. The whole variable domain, filled in from reference TRBV15 and TRBJ1-5, reads DAMVIQNPRYQVTQFGKPVTLSCSQTLNHNVMYWYQQKSSQAPKLLFHYYDKDFNNEADTPDNFQSRRPNTSFCFLDIRSPGLGDTAMYLCATSRVGQRGNQPQHFGDGTRLSIL.

The genes are TRBV30 and TRBJ2-3; D possibly corresponds to TRBD1 (5 bases). Germline CDR1 reads GTSNPN; CDR2 reads SVGIG (reference sequence). Trimming cost V 0 bases and J 14 bases, with 18 bases left between them. The CDR3 is made up of 13 amino acids. CDR3 residues: CAWSVSFGALTYF. Here the CDR3 DNA reads TGTGCCTGGAGTGTATCGTTTGGGGCCCTGACGTATTTT.

This clone was seen only a few times. V gene TRBV4-2 combines with J gene TRBJ2-5; 9 bases align to TRBD1. J gave up 4 bases and V 3 bases, and 6 bases lay outside the gene matches. The CDR3 consists of 15 residues. Germline loops: CDR1 LGHNA, CDR2 YNFKEQ. The CDR3 sequence is CASSHTLTGGETQYF. Written as DNA, the CDR3 is TGTGCCAGCAGCCACACTTTGACAGGGGGAGAGACCCAGTACTTC.

This chain links TRBV9 with TRBJ2-7; 8 bases align to TRBD2. The CDR3 has 15 amino acids. The trim removed 4 bases at V and 6 bases at J, leaving 12 bases unmatched. Germline lookup yields CDR1 SGDLS and CDR2 YYNGEE. The DNA for the CDR3 is TGTGCCAGCAGCAACCGGGGTAGCGGGATGGTCGAGCAGTACTTC. Translating gives CASSNRGSGMVEQYF. Drawing the rest from reference TRBV9 and TRBJ2-7, the complete variable domain is DSGVTQTPKHLITATGQRVTLRCSPRSGDLSVYWYQQSLDQGLQFLIQYYNGEERAKGNILERFSAQQFPDLHSELNLSSLELGDSALYFCASSNRGSGMVEQYFGPGTRLTVT.

The chain uses TRBV29-1 and TRBJ1-1; tentatively, D is TRBD1 (5 bases). CDR1 and CDR2 from the germline V gene are SQVTM and ANQGSEA. Deletions cut 5 bases from V and 2 bases from J, with 12 bases between. The CDR3 covers 13 residues. CDR3 residues: CSVYRQGNTEAFF. CDR3 coding DNA: TGCAGCGTTTATAGGCAGGGAAACACTGAAGCTTTCTTT. Full variable domain (outside the CDR3, taken from reference TRBV29-1 and TRBJ1-1): SAVISQKPSRDICQRGTSLTIQCQVDSQVTMMFWYRQQPGQSLTLIATANQGSEATYESGFVIDKFPISRPNLTFSTLTVSNMSPEDSSIYLCSVYRQGNTEAFFGQGTRLTVV.